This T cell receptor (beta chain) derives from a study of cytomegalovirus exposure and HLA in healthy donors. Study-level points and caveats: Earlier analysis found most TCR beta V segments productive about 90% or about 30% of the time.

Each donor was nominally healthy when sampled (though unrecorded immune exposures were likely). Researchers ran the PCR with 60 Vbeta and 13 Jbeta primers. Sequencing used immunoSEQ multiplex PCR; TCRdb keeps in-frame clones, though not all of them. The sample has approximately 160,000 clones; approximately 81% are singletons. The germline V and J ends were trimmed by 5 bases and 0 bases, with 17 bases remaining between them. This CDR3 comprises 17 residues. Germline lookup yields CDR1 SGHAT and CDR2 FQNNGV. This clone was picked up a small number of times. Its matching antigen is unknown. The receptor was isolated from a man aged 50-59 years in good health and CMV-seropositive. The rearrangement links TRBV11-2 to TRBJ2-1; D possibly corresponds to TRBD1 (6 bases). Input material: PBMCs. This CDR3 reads CASSRNRAFSSYNEQFF. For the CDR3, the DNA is TGTGCCAGCAGCCGGAACAGGGCCTTTAGCTCCTACAATGAGCAGTTCTTC.